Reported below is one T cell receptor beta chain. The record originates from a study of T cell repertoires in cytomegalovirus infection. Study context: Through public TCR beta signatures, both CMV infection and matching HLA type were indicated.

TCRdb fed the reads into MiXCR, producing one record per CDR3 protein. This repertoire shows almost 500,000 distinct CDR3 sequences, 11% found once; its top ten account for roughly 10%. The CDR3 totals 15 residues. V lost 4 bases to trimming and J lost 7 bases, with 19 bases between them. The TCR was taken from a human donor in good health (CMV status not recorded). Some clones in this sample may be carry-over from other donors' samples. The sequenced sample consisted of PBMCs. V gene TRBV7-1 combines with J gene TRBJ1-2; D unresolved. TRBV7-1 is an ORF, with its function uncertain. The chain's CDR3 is CASSFSGGDPGGYTF. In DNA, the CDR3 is TGTGCCAGCAGCTTCAGCGGCGGGGATCCGGGTGGCTACACCTTC.